Below, 26 T cell receptor beta chains from the same sample are listed, as sequenced in a study of cytomegalovirus exposure and HLA in healthy donors. The PCR was carried out with 60 Vbeta primers and 13 Jbeta primers. Assay used: immunoSEQ multiplex PCR; TCRdb lists only in-frame clones, some missing. This table has some 100,000 clones, roughly 79% appearing once. The specimen sequenced was PBMCs. The receptors derive from a woman in her forties or fifties in good health and CMV-seropositive.

The chain has TRBV27 and TRBJ2-7; 8 nucleotides agree with TRBD2. CDR3 length: 16 amino acids. Germline lookup yields CDR1 MNHEY and CDR2 SMNVEV (reference sequence). Losses at the gene ends were 3 bases for V and 7 bases for J; bases not matched to a gene: 14. CDR3 DNA sequence: TGTGCCAGCAGTTTGGCCCCCCCGACTAGCGCGGGAGAGCAGTACTTC. Translated: CASSLAPPTSAGEQYF.

This clone turned up a few times. The V call is TRBV6-1, the J call TRBJ2-3; 11 nucleotides match TRBD1. V shed 11 bases, J shed 4 bases, and the junction held 8 bases outside the gene matches. CDR3 length: 14 residues. In germline, CDR1 is MNHNS, CDR2 SASEGT. CDR3 region: CAGRTGGFADTQYF. The CDR3 nucleotides read TGTGCCGGACGGACAGGGGGCTTCGCAGATACGCAGTATTTT.

This chain joins TRBV27 and TRBJ2-1; no clear D. The CDR3 has 11 residues. V was pared by 5 bases and J by 9 bases, with 8 bases between. Germline CDR1 is MNHEY and CDR2 is SMNVEV (reference sequence). CDR3 DNA: TGTGCCAGCAGTGTCTACGGTGAGCAGTTCTTC. Protein product: CASSVYGEQFF.

This clone was counted only a few times. The V gene is TRBV9, the J gene TRBJ2-5, with a tentative D call TRBD1 (5 bases). This CDR3 has 12 amino acids. Trimming stripped 0 bases from V and 5 bases from J, with 5 bases between. The V gene's germline CDR1 is SGDLS and CDR2 YYNGEE. The CDR3 region is CASSVEGETQYF. The CDR3 nucleotides are TGTGCCAGCAGCGTAGAGGGGGAGACCCAGTACTTC.

This chain connects TRBV5-1 to TRBJ1-1; D is uncertain. The germline CDR1 and CDR2 sequences are SGHRS and YFSETQ. This CDR3 contains 13 residues. Trimming shortened V by 7 bases and J by 0 bases, and 10 bases separated the two germline ends. CDR3 DNA: TGCGCCAGCGCCCTGGCCATGAACACTGAAGCTTTCTTT. Translation gives CASALAMNTEAFF.

V and J are TRBV19 and TRBJ2-5, with TRBD2 identical over 13 bases. After removal of 5 bases from V and 5 bases from J, the junction contained 8 bases not matched to a gene. The length of the CDR3 is 16 residues. The V gene's germline CDR1 is LNHDA and CDR2 SQIVND (reference sequence). The CDR3, as DNA: TGTGCCAGTAGTCCTGGGACTAGCGGGGAGGGGGAGACCCAGTACTTC. Its protein product is CASSPGTSGEGETQYF.

The J gene is TRBJ2-5, the V gene TRBV27; 7 positions agree with TRBD2. The CDR3 loop spans 17 amino acids. Germline CDR1 is MNHEY and CDR2 is SMNVEV (reference sequence). J gave up 1 base and V 4 bases, and 12 bases lay outside the gene matches. CDR3 in amino acids: CASSSHGGRGVQETQYF. CDR3 DNA: TGTGCCAGCAGTTCTCACGGGGGTCGGGGGGTCCAAGAGACCCAGTACTTC.

The table lists this clone with a few counts. The V gene is TRBV9, the J gene TRBJ2-3; perhaps TRBD2 as D (6 bases). Germline CDR1 reads SGDLS; CDR2 reads YYNGEE. The CDR3 sequence is 14 residues long. Trimming pared 2 bases from V and 1 base from J, leaving 8 bases between. The DNA for the CDR3 is TGTGCCAGCAGCGTTTGGGGGGGCACAGATACGCAGTATTTT. This codes for CASSVWGGTDTQYF.

The chain joins TRBV5-6 to TRBJ1-6; D gene ambiguous. This CDR3 spans 16 amino acids. V lost 3 bases to trimming and J lost 5 bases, with 15 bases between them. Per the germline V gene, CDR1 is SGHDT and CDR2 is YYEEEE. The CDR3 DNA is TGTGCCAGCAGCTCCTTAGGACTTAAGAATAATTCACCCCTCCACTTT. Translated: CASSSLGLKNNSPLHF.

This clone turned up a few times. The J gene is TRBJ1-1, the V gene TRBV9; D not certain. The germline CDR1 and CDR2 sequences are SGDLS and YYNGEE. The V end was cut by 7 bases, the J end by 0 bases, with 13 bases between. The CDR3 runs 14 residues. The CDR3 sequence: CASSRSLMNTEAFF. Here the CDR3 DNA reads TGTGCCAGCTCCCGGTCCCTGATGAACACTGAAGCTTTCTTT.

This chain links TRBV11-2 with TRBJ2-5, with D unresolved. The germline V gene encodes CDR1 SGHAT and CDR2 FQNNGV. Trimming left V 6 bases short and J 3 bases short, with 14 bases between. This CDR3 contains 14 residues. The CDR3 DNA reads as TGTGCCAGCAGTTCCGCAGCAGGTGAAGAGACCCAGTACTTC. This sequence encodes CASSSAAGEETQYF.

J is TRBJ2-1 and V is TRBV11-2; 12 bases fit TRBD2. The CDR3 is 14 residues long. Per the germline V gene, CDR1 is SGHAT and CDR2 is FQNNGV. V was pared by 6 bases and J by 10 bases, with 7 bases of the junction left unmatched. CDR3 sequence reads: CASRPSGGAEEQFF. CDR3 DNA sequence: TGTGCCAGCAGACCTAGCGGGGGGGCCGAAGAGCAGTTCTTC.

J is TRBJ2-7 and V is TRBV7-2; 9 bases agree with TRBD1. With V trimmed by 2 bases and J by 2 bases, 7 bases remained unmatched. The CDR3 has 16 residues. Germline lookup yields CDR1 SGHTA and CDR2 FQGNSA. The DNA for the CDR3 is TGTGCCAGCAGCTTAACACCGGGACAGGGACCCTACGAGCAGTACTTC. Its protein is CASSLTPGQGPYEQYF. Filled out from reference TRBV7-2 and TRBJ2-7, the complete variable domain reads GAGVSQSPSNKVTEKGKDVELRCDPISGHTALYWYRQSLGQGLEFLIYFQGNSAPDKSGLPSDRFSAERTGGSVSTLTIQRTQQEDSAVYLCASSLTPGQGPYEQYFGPGTRLTVT.

The V call is TRBV4-3, the J call TRBJ2-1; TRBD1 agrees at 9 bases. The V and J ends lost 3 bases and 7 bases, in that order; junction bases with no gene match: 4. This CDR3 comprises 14 residues. In germline, CDR1 is LGHNA, CDR2 YSLEER. CDR3 DNA sequence: TGCGCCAGCAGCCATGGGACAGGGAGAAATGAGCAGTTCTTC. Translated: CASSHGTGRNEQFF.

The chain is built from TRBV9 and TRBJ2-7; D ambiguous. Looked up from germline, CDR1 is SGDLS and CDR2 is YYNGEE. The germline V and J ends were trimmed by 2 bases and 0 bases, with 9 bases remaining between them. The CDR3 covers 14 residues. CDR3 nucleotide sequence: TGTGCCAGCAGCGTCGACTTATCCTCCTACGAGCAGTACTTC. It is translated as CASSVDLSSYEQYF.

The genes are TRBV7-9 and TRBJ1-5; 10 bases are shared with TRBD1. From germline, CDR1 is SEHNR and CDR2 FQNEAQ (reference sequence). With V trimmed by 5 bases and J by 5 bases, 6 bases remained unmatched. This CDR3 comprises 15 residues. CDR3 DNA sequence: TGTGCCAGCAGCCGAGGGACAGGGGCCGATCAGCCCCAGCATTTT. It translates to CASSRGTGADQPQHF.

The V gene is TRBV29-1, the J gene TRBJ1-2; a weak D match, TRBD1 (6 bases). The length of the CDR3 is 14 residues. Germline V gene sequence: CDR1 SQVTM, CDR2 ANQGSEA. V was cut by 5 bases and J by 0 bases, with 13 bases left in between. CDR3: CSVTEGQANYGYTF. Here the CDR3 DNA reads TGCAGCGTTACAGAGGGACAAGCTAACTATGGCTACACCTTC.

The chain is built from TRBV7-2 and TRBJ1-2; 9 bases match TRBD1. V gave up 5 bases and J gave up 7 bases; unmatched junction bases: 8. Germline V gives CDR1 SGHTA, CDR2 FQGNSA. The CDR3 is made up of 14 amino acids. CDR3 residues: CASSQDRGVGGYTF. CDR3 DNA: TGTGCCAGCAGCCAAGACAGGGGGGTTGGTGGCTACACCTTC.

This clone was seen only a few times. The chain uses TRBV6-5 and TRBJ2-7, with D possibly TRBD1 on 5 matching bases. The CDR3 runs 11 residues. From germline, CDR1 is MNHEY and CDR2 SVGAGI. The V gene lost 8 bases and the J gene lost 6 bases, with 11 bases spanning the gap. The CDR3 DNA reads as TGTGCCAGCGCAGGCCAGGGCGAGCAGTACTTC. It codes for CASAGQGEQYF.

The chain combines TRBV19 with TRBJ2-2; 9 nucleotides match TRBD1. The V and J ends lost 11 bases and 6 bases, in that order; junction bases with no gene match: 4. The CDR3 is 12 residues long. The germline gives CDR1 LNHDA, CDR2 SQIVND (reference sequence). The CDR3, as DNA: TGTGCCTCAGGACAGGGGCCCGGGGAGCTGTTTTTT. Protein sequence: CASGQGPGELFF.

The rearrangement links TRBV5-1 to TRBJ1-5; TRBD1 agrees at 7 bases. CDR3 length: 15 residues. Unmatched junction bases numbered 6, after V lost 0 bases and J lost 6 bases. Germline V gene sequence: CDR1 SGHRS, CDR2 YFSETQ. CDR3 nucleotides: TGCGCCAGCAGCTTGGCAGACAGGGAAACTCAGCCCCAGCATTTT. Protein: CASSLADRETQPQHF.

V usage is TRBV9 and J usage is TRBJ2-1; the match to TRBD2 covers 10 bases. V shed 3 bases and J 6 bases; nucleotides not matched to a gene: 6. Germline V gene data show CDR1 as SGDLS and CDR2 as YYNGEE. This CDR3 has 15 amino acids. The CDR3 sequence is CASSAVLAGVNEQFF. The CDR3 region has the DNA TGTGCCAGCAGCGCCGTGCTAGCGGGAGTCAATGAGCAGTTCTTC. Supplemented by reference TRBV9 and TRBJ2-1, the full variable domain reads DSGVTQTPKHLITATGQRVTLRCSPRSGDLSVYWYQQSLDQGLQFLIQYYNGEERAKGNILERFSAQQFPDLHSELNLSSLELGDSALYFCASSAVLAGVNEQFFGPGTRLTVL.

This clone came up a few times. This chain connects TRBV2 to TRBJ2-6, with TRBD1 identical over 7 bases. The V gene's germline CDR1 is SNHLY and CDR2 FYNNEI. With V trimmed by 8 bases and J by 0 bases, 10 bases remained unmatched. The CDR3 has 17 residues. The CDR3 bases are TGTGCCAGCCCTCGGGACAGTCCTAGCTCTGGGGCCAACGTCCTGACTTTC. This codes for CASPRDSPSSGANVLTF.

This chain uses TRBV6-6 with TRBJ1-2, with D perhaps matching TRBD1 (5 bases). Trimming removed 5 bases from V and 8 bases from J, with 12 bases in between. The CDR3 spans 12 residues. Germline assignment: CDR1 MNHNY and CDR2 SVGAGI (reference sequence). This CDR3 is CASSGRGDGYTF. DNA of the CDR3: TGTGCCAGCAGTGGACGGGGGGACGGCTACACCTTC.

A few counts support this clone. The rearrangement joins TRBV27 to TRBJ2-5; 8 nucleotides align to TRBD1. The germline V gene encodes CDR1 MNHEY and CDR2 SMNVEV (reference sequence). The ends lost 1 base at V and 5 bases at J; junction bases unmatched: 6. This CDR3 comprises 15 residues. DNA for the CDR3: TGTGCCAGCAGTTTATTGGGACAGGAGGGGGAGACCCAGTACTTC. It translates to CASSLLGQEGETQYF.

The rearrangement links TRBV7-9 to TRBJ2-7; D ambiguous. Trimming cost V 4 bases and J 2 bases, with 12 bases left between them. Germline V gene sequence: CDR1 SEHNR, CDR2 FQNEAQ (reference sequence). This CDR3 comprises 14 residues. In nucleotides, the CDR3 is TGTGCCAGCAGCTCACTTACAGTGACCTACGAGCAGTACTTC. This translates into CASSSLTVTYEQYF.